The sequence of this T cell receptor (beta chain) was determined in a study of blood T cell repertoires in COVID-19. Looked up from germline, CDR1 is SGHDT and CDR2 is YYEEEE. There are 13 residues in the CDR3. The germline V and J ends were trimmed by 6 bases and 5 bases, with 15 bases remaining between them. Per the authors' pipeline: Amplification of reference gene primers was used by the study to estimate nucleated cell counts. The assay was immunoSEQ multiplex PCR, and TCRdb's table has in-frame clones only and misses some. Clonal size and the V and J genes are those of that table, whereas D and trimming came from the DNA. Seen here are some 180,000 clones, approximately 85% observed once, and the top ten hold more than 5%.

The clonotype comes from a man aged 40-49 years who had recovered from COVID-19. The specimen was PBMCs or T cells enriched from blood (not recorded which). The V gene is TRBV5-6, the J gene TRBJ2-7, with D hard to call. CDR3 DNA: TGTGCCAGCACCCAGACAACCTTGCACGAGCAGTACTTC. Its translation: CASTQTTLHEQYF.